Below, 22 T cell receptor beta chains from the same sample are listed, as sequenced in a study of T cell repertoires in cytomegalovirus infection. TCRdb analysed the reads with MiXCR anew, one entry per CDR3 protein. The table lists about 530,000 distinct CDR3 sequences, about 25% of them singletons, with over 10% in the top ten. The sequencing sample was made of PBMCs. The receptors here all came from a human donor in good health (CMV status not recorded). Some clones in this sample may be carry-over from other donors' samples.

This chain links TRBV4-2 with TRBJ2-1, with 8 positions matching TRBD2. This CDR3 has 14 amino acids. CDR1 is LGHNA and CDR2 is YNFKEQ in the germline V gene. V dropped 4 bases and J dropped 8; count of bases not matched to a gene: 7. The CDR3 sequence: CASSLTGLDHEQFF. CDR3 DNA: TGTGCCAGCAGCCTGACGGGACTAGACCATGAGCAGTTCTTC.

This chain joins TRBV19 and TRBJ1-5; D gene unclear. CDR1 is LNHDA, CDR2 SQIVND, per germline (reference sequence). V dropped 3 bases and J dropped 4 bases, with 7 bases sitting between them. The CDR3 has 13 residues. The CDR3 DNA reads TGTGCCAGTAGTATTGGCAGGAATCAGCCCCAGCATTTT. Its translation is CASSIGRNQPQHF.

J is TRBJ2-2 and V is TRBV28, with a weak D call TRBD2 (5 bases). V was shortened by 11 bases and J by 0 bases, with 10 bases between the two germline ends. Germline lookup yields CDR1 MDHEN and CDR2 SYDVKM. There are 13 residues in the CDR3. The CDR3 DNA reads as TGTGCCGCAGAGGGTGCGAACACCGGGGAGCTGTTTTTT. Encoded protein: CAAEGANTGELFF.

This clonotype has only a few counts. This chain joins TRBV28 and TRBJ1-1, with D possibly matching TRBD1 (6 bases). The CDR3 has 14 residues. The germline V gene has CDR1 MDHEN and CDR2 SYDVKM. With 2 bases removed from V and 7 bases from J, the gap between germline ends came to 14 bases. The CDR3 region is CASSLEGEGLEAFF. The CDR3 bases are TGTGCCAGCAGTTTAGAGGGGGAGGGGCTTGAAGCTTTCTTT.

V is TRBV29-1 and J is TRBJ1-2, with TRBD1 matching 12 bases. CDR3 length: 15 residues. Germline CDR1 is SQVTM and CDR2 is ANQGSEA. V lost 6 bases to trimming and J lost 8 bases; unmatched junction nucleotides: 13. Here the CDR3 reads CSVGPGTGGPSGYTF. The CDR3 DNA sequence: TGCAGCGTCGGACCCGGGACAGGGGGCCCATCGGGCTACACCTTC.

V and J are TRBV7-9 and TRBJ1-1; TRBD1 might be the D (5 bases). CDR1 is SEHNR and CDR2 is FQNEAQ in the germline V gene (reference sequence). CDR3 size: 13 residues. V lost 5 bases to trimming and J lost 4 bases, with 11 bases between them. CDR3 DNA sequence: TGTGCCAGCAGCACGAGTGGGGGCACTGAAGCTTTCTTT. Its translation: CASSTSGGTEAFF.

The chain joins TRBV20-1 to TRBJ2-1; D is ambiguous. The CDR3 sequence is 15 residues long. Germline CDR1 reads DFQATT; CDR2 reads SNEGSKA (reference sequence). V was clipped by 3 bases and J by 0 bases, with 12 bases between them. The CDR3 loop is CSASGAPSSYNEQFF. CDR3 sequence (DNA): TGCAGTGCTAGTGGTGCGCCGAGCTCCTACAATGAGCAGTTCTTC.

There are a few counts of this clonotype. The chain uses TRBV7-3 and TRBJ2-2, with D hard to call. Trimming cost V 5 bases and J 7 bases, with 11 bases left between them. CDR1 and CDR2 (germline): SGHTA, FQGTGA. CDR3 length equals 13 residues. CDR3 protein: CASSATKDGELFF. The CDR3 DNA sequence: TGTGCCAGCAGCGCCACAAAGGACGGGGAGCTGTTTTTT.

The chain recombines TRBV6-1 with TRBJ2-4; 9 nucleotides align to TRBD1. Germline V gene sequence: CDR1 MNHNS, CDR2 SASEGT. J was trimmed by 1 base and V by 7 bases; bases with no gene match: 14. The CDR3 contains 18 residues. CDR3 in DNA: TGTGCCAGCAAACCGGGACAGGGAGACCTAGGGGCCAAAAACATTCAGTACTTC. It is translated as CASKPGQGDLGAKNIQYF.

The V and J genes are TRBV24-1 and TRBJ1-1; TRBD1 matches at 8 bases. The CDR3 is 15 amino acids. Unmatched junction bases numbered 10, after V lost 10 bases and J lost 1 base. CDR1 is KGHDR and CDR2 is SFDVKD in the germline V gene. This CDR3 reads CATQRQGAGNTEAFF. DNA of the CDR3: TGTGCCACTCAGAGGCAGGGGGCAGGGAACACTGAAGCTTTCTTT.

This clonotype was seen more than once but under ten times. The chain links TRBV7-2 to TRBJ2-3, with no clear D. Trimming pared 1 base from V and 13 bases from J, leaving 12 bases between. The CDR3 length is 12 residues. Germline CDR1 reads SGHTA; CDR2 reads FQGNSA. CDR3: CASSLVGRPEYF. CDR3 bases: TGTGCCAGCAGCTTAGTTGGCAGACCGGAGTATTTT.

J is TRBJ1-2 and V is TRBV28; no clear D gene. The length of the CDR3 is 14 residues. CDR1 is MDHEN, CDR2 SYDVKM, per germline. Trimming took off 7 bases at V and 4 bases at J, with 16 bases between the two ends. The CDR3 nucleotides are TGTGCCAGCACCGCCCCGCAGGTCCTCTATGGCTACACCTTC. Amino acid sequence: CASTAPQVLYGYTF.

This chain links TRBV7-8 with TRBJ1-2; D is unresolved. Between the trimmed V and J ends, which lost 1 base and 6 bases, there was a span of 15 bases. The CDR3 is made up of 15 amino acids. In germline, CDR1 is SGHVS, CDR2 FQNEAQ. The CDR3 DNA is TGTGCCAGCAGCTTAGAGTTATGGGAAGGGAATGGCTACACCTTC. It encodes CASSLELWEGNGYTF. Full variable domain (missing parts from reference TRBV7-8 and TRBJ1-2): GAGVSQSPRYKVAKRGQDVALRCDPISGHVSLFWYQQALGQGPEFLTYFQNEAQLDKSGLPSDRFFAERPEGSVSTLKIQRTQQEDSAVYLCASSLELWEGNGYTFGSGTRLTVV.

V is TRBV20-1 and J is TRBJ2-5; 10 nucleotides agree with TRBD2. V gave up 5 bases and J gave up 5 bases; unmatched junction bases: 14. This CDR3 spans 16 amino acids. CDR1 and CDR2 (germline): DFQATT, SNEGSKA (reference sequence). The CDR3 DNA reads as TGCAGTGCTGGTCCGGGACTAGCGAGGCGGGGGGAGACCCAGTACTTC. It codes for CSAGPGLARRGETQYF.

The chain uses TRBV20-1 and TRBJ2-7; TRBD2 matches at 9 bases. The junction had 6 bases not matched to a gene; V was cut back by 5 bases and J by 1 base. This CDR3 is built from 14 residues. The germline gives CDR1 DFQATT, CDR2 SNEGSKA (reference sequence). CDR3 in amino acids: CSAVETSGSYEQYF. CDR3 nucleotide sequence: TGCAGTGCTGTCGAGACTAGCGGATCCTACGAGCAGTACTTC.

This clonotype was recorded at least ten times. The V call is TRBV4-1, the J call TRBJ2-4; no reliable D call. Trimming cost V 1 base and J 4 bases, with 11 bases left between them. Germline values: CDR1 MGHRA, CDR2 YSYEKL. The CDR3 runs 15 residues. The CDR3 loop is CASSQVRGSKNIQYF. In DNA, the CDR3 is TGCGCCAGCAGCCAAGTTAGAGGCTCTAAAAACATTCAGTACTTC.

The chain employs TRBV7-8 and TRBJ2-3, with D possibly being TRBD1 (6 bases). CDR3 size: 17 residues. V was pared by 5 bases and J by 2 bases, with 20 bases between. Germline CDR1 is SGHVS and CDR2 is FQNEAQ. CDR3 protein: CASSLHTPDSPTDTQYF. The CDR3 bases are TGTGCCAGCAGCCTACATACCCCGGACAGCCCCACAGATACGCAGTATTTT.

V is TRBV6-2 or TRBV6-3 and J is TRBJ2-2; a weak D match, TRBD1 (7 bases). Deletions cut 6 bases from V and 2 bases from J, with 19 bases between. CDR3 size: 17 residues. Germline CDR1 and CDR2: MNHEY and SVGEGT. The CDR3 DNA reads as TGTGCCAGCAGCACCGGAAGGAGGGACAGAAACACCGGGGAGCTGTTTTTT. Its translation: CASSTGRRDRNTGELFF.

This clonotype was recorded many times. V and J are TRBV7-6 and TRBJ2-7, with D maybe TRBD1 (6 bases). CDR1 is SGHVS and CDR2 is FNYEAQ in the germline V gene. Trimming cost V 1 base and J 2 bases, with 12 bases left between them. The CDR3 covers 15 residues. The CDR3 region is CASSLETGRAYEQYF. CDR3 bases: TGTGCCAGCAGCTTAGAAACAGGGCGGGCCTACGAGCAGTACTTC.

This clonotype was seen more than once but under ten times. The chain combines TRBV29-1 with TRBJ1-1, with unresolved D. Trimming removed 6 bases at V and 0 bases at J, with 17 bases between. Germline CDR1 reads SQVTM; CDR2 reads ANQGSEA. This CDR3 is built from 15 residues. The CDR3 region has the DNA TGCAGCGTACCCCTCTTGGAAGGCTTGAACACTGAAGCTTTCTTT. Translated: CSVPLLEGLNTEAFF.

This clonotype showed up many times. The chain is built from TRBV7-2 and TRBJ2-1; 7 bases map to TRBD1. V lost 2 bases, J lost 5 bases, and 12 bases stayed unmatched. The CDR3 consists of 17 residues. Germline V gives CDR1 SGHTA, CDR2 FQGNSA. The CDR3 DNA follows: TGTGCCAGCAGCTTATTCAGAACAGGGGCTGGGAACAATGAGCAGTTCTTC. It specifies CASSLFRTGAGNNEQFF.

This clonotype was seen more than once but under ten times. The J gene is TRBJ2-7, the V gene TRBV30, with 10 bases lining up with TRBD2. Germline V CDR1 and CDR2: GTSNPN, SVGIG (reference sequence). The CDR3 is 16 amino acids. V shed 3 bases, J shed 5 bases, and the junction held 13 bases outside the gene matches. The CDR3 nucleotides are TGTGCCTGGAGGCCTGAAAGGGCTAGCGGGAGCAACGAGCAGTACTTC. Its translation is CAWRPERASGSNEQYF.